This TCR beta chain stems from a study of blood T cells in healthy people across ages. Remarks on this clonotype: What it binds is not known.

Together with a sample-barcoded 5' primer, a J-beta primer mix was included in a second PCR lasting about 7 to 11 cycles. Each CDR3 protein is one row after TCRdb ran MiXCR on the 5' RACE reads. The sample includes roughly 1,500,000 distinct CDR3 sequences, 42% of them seen just once. Trimming removed 0 bases from V and 0 bases from J, with 11 bases in between. CDR3 length: 16 amino acids. Germline CDR1 and CDR2: SGHAT and FQNNGV. Findings and limits, study-wide: More naive CD4+ cells and higher diversity were found in long-lived than in aged donors.

Isolated per sample were at least 7 million PBMCs. This sequence joins TRBV11-2 and TRBJ1-1; D is uncertain. The TCR comes from a woman between 18 and 29 years old in good health. The sequenced sample was blood. CDR3: CASSLDVGSMNTEAFF. The CDR3 DNA follows: TGTGCCAGCAGCTTAGATGTCGGATCAATGAACACTGAAGCTTTCTTT.